The present T cell receptor (beta chain) was sequenced within a study of blood T cell repertoires in COVID-19. Study as a whole: In each case, the material was cDNA or gDNA derived from T cells, B-cell-depleted T cells, or PBMCs.

The CDR3 runs to 13 residues. V lost 3 bases and J 7 bases, leaving 12 bases between the germline ends. Germline loops: CDR1 SNHLY, CDR2 FYNNEI. Clones were read by immunoSEQ multiplex PCR, and TCRdb kept only the in-frame ones, dropping some. The table includes 150,000 to 200,000 clones, 82% detected once. The chain recombines TRBV2 with TRBJ2-5; D perhaps matches TRBD1 (6 bases). Sequences were obtained from peripheral blood. This TCR derives from a woman in her thirties or forties with COVID-19, enrolled during active disease. CDR3 protein: CASSEAGVGTQYF. Written as DNA, the CDR3 is TGTGCCAGCAGTGAGGCAGGGGTGGGGACCCAGTACTTC.